The clone carrying this T cell receptor beta chain was recorded once. The data were obtained in a study of blood T cell repertoires in COVID-19. The germline V gene encodes CDR1 SEHNR and CDR2 FQNEAQ (reference sequence). V lost 8 bases and J lost 8; bases outside the gene matches: 14. This CDR3 has 14 amino acids. Profiled with immunoSEQ multiplex PCR; TCRdb holds only in-frame clones, not every one. The sample records roughly 280,000 clones, roughly 89% being singletons. The study counted Cohort 3 donors as recovered given two negative PCRs, clearance, or symptom resolution. The V and J genes are TRBV7-9 and TRBJ1-2; 7 bases map to TRBD1. This TCR came from a woman aged 60 to 75 who had recovered from COVID-19. The sequenced sample consisted of PBMCs or T cells enriched from blood (not recorded which). DNA for the CDR3: TGTGCCAGCTCCAGGGCAGGGGGAGAGGTCGGCTACACCTTC. The encoded protein is CASSRAGGEVGYTF.